In its sample, the clone carrying this T cell receptor beta chain was seen once. What it binds is not known. Germline V CDR1 and CDR2: SGDLS, YYNGEE. The V end was cut by 0 bases, the J end by 3 bases, with 10 bases between. The CDR3 covers 14 residues. The data were obtained in a study of cytomegalovirus exposure and HLA in healthy donors. Study-wide background: T cells numbering about 179 million yielded more than 95 million unique TCR beta sequences in an earlier analysis. Whole-study findings and limits: Only CMV serostatus was available as immune exposure information. Researchers catalogued about 150 TCR beta chains as cytomegalovirus-associated. Several V segments, TRBV6-2 and TRBV6-3 among them, could not be told apart and were dropped.

60 Vbeta and 13 Jbeta primers were used in PCR. TCRdb's copy holds only in-frame clones and misses some; the assay was immunoSEQ multiplex PCR. The sample lists more than 150,000 clones; 65% to 80% were seen once. The genes are TRBV9 and TRBJ2-7; perhaps TRBD2 as D (6 bases). The sequence was obtained from a woman in her twenties or thirties in good health and CMV-seropositive. Sequenced: PBMCs. CDR3 loop: CASSVGRGFYEQYF. In nucleotides, the CDR3 is TGTGCCAGCAGCGTAGGCCGGGGGTTCTACGAGCAGTACTTC.